The entry below describes one T cell receptor beta chain. Its specificity is unknown. The data were taken from a study of blood T cells in healthy people across ages. Looking at the study overall: When template switching was applied, about one barcoded beta molecule was captured per two T cells. Overall study results and limits: Donor CMV status was unknown, possibly confounding expanded clonotype changes. The unsorted PBMCs prevented any conclusive comparison of naive versus antigen-experienced cells.

A second PCR, run for about 7 to 11 cycles, used a sample-barcoded 5' primer plus a J-beta primer mix. One entry per CDR3 protein, called by TCRdb with MiXCR from the 5' RACE reads. The data show around 520,000 distinct CDR3 sequences, about 26% seen once. These data also featured in a second study, about T cells of mothers and their children. According to that study: Sequencing revealed no T cell clones that were persistent and microchimeric.

The sequence came from a boy aged 2 to 10 in good health. The specimen was blood.

The CDR3 spells CSARDQGTFGADTQYF. CDR3 coding DNA: TGCAGTGCTAGAGATCAGGGCACCTTTGGCGCAGATACGCAGTATTTT. This chain uses TRBV20-1 with TRBJ2-3; TRBD1 is a possible D gene (5 bases). CDR3 length: 16 residues. Trimming cost V 0 bases and J 4 bases, with 17 bases left between them. Germline V gene lookup returns CDR1 DFQATT and CDR2 SNEGSKA (reference sequence).